The 26 T cell receptor beta chains below all came from one sample that was sequenced in a study of cytomegalovirus exposure and HLA in healthy donors. Amplification used 60 Vbeta primers and 13 Jbeta primers. The data were produced by immunoSEQ multiplex PCR, yet TCRdb's version contains in-frame clones alone and is incomplete. Altogether over 120,000 clones are present, roughly 79% being singletons, with the ten largest covering more than 9.5%. Sequencing was performed on PBMCs. These receptors originate from a woman aged 55-75 years in good health and CMV-seropositive.

This chain connects TRBV19 to TRBJ2-7; D not certain. The CDR3 runs 13 residues. The V end was cut by 5 bases, the J end by 2 bases, with 10 bases between. Germline V CDR1 and CDR2: LNHDA, SQIVND (reference sequence). This CDR3 is CASSPGTPYEQYF. CDR3 DNA sequence: TGTGCCAGTAGTCCCGGTACGCCCTACGAGCAGTACTTC.

The chain combines TRBV2 with TRBJ1-1; no clear D. CDR1 SNHLY and CDR2 FYNNEI come from the germline V gene. The CDR3 has 14 residues. The V end lost 2 bases, the J end lost 5 bases, and 12 bases lay between the germline ends. In DNA, the CDR3 is TGTGCCAGCAGTGAATATCGGGGTGGAACTGAAGCTTTCTTT. Its protein product is CASSEYRGGTEAFF.

V and J are TRBV7-6 and TRBJ2-7, with TRBD2 matching 8 bases. The CDR3 runs to 14 residues. Germline V lookup: CDR1 SGHVS, CDR2 FNYEAQ. V dropped 2 bases and J dropped 6; count of bases not matched to a gene: 6. The CDR3 loop is CASSLPREGSEQYF. As DNA, the CDR3 is TGTGCCAGCAGCTTACCCCGGGAGGGCTCCGAGCAGTACTTC.

The chain is built from TRBV15 and TRBJ1-1; the D gene is possibly TRBD1 (5 bases). Germline V gene lookup returns CDR1 LNHNV and CDR2 YYDKDF (reference sequence). The CDR3 is 13 residues long. The V and J ends lost 1 base and 6 bases respectively, with 9 bases between them. CDR3 in amino acids: CATSRGGDPEAFF. The CDR3 region has the DNA TGTGCCACCAGCAGAGGGGGCGACCCTGAAGCTTTCTTT.

The chain combines TRBV7-2 with TRBJ2-7, with 9 bases aligning to TRBD2. CDR1 is SGHTA, CDR2 FQGNSA, per germline. The CDR3 is 14 amino acids. V lost 4 bases to trimming and J lost 2 bases; unmatched junction nucleotides: 3. CDR3 coding DNA: TGTGCCAGCAGCTCCGCGGGAGGGCCCTACGAGCAGTACTTC. Amino acid sequence: CASSSAGGPYEQYF.

The CDR3 sequence is CACTGNTEAFF. The CDR3 bases are TGTGCCTGCACAGGGAACACTGAAGCTTTCTTT. The chain links TRBV30 to TRBJ1-1; TRBD1 might be the D (5 bases). The V and J ends lost 6 bases and 1 base respectively, with 6 bases between them. The CDR3 runs to 11 residues. CDR1 and CDR2 (germline): GTSNPN, SVGIG (reference sequence).

V gene TRBV6-4 combines with J gene TRBJ1-2; 9 positions agree with TRBD1. The CDR3 sequence is 14 residues long. Germline values: CDR1 MRHNA, CDR2 SNTAGT. After removal of 6 bases from V and 3 bases from J, the junction contained 5 bases not matched to a gene. This CDR3 reads CASSPGQGDYGYTF. The CDR3 DNA follows: TGTGCCAGCAGCCCGGGACAGGGTGACTATGGCTACACCTTC.

The chain is built from TRBV4-1 and TRBJ1-1, with D possibly being TRBD1 (5 bases). The CDR3 is made up of 13 amino acids. V lost 3 bases to trimming and J lost 3 bases, with 8 bases between them. Germline V CDR1 and CDR2: MGHRA, YSYEKL. Here the CDR3 DNA reads TGCGCCAGCAGCCACCCCAGGGACACTGAAGCTTTCTTT. Its translation is CASSHPRDTEAFF.

The chain recombines TRBV11-3 with TRBJ2-3, with 12 bases matching TRBD2. The trim removed 5 bases at V and 10 bases at J, leaving 10 bases unmatched. The CDR3 runs 15 residues. Germline V CDR1 and CDR2: SGHNT, YENEEA. CDR3 nucleotide sequence: TGTGCCAGCAGCAAGACTAGCGGGAGTGTTGGCGCGCAGTATTTT. Protein sequence: CASSKTSGSVGAQYF.

The rearrangement uses TRBV7-2 and TRBJ1-4; 7 nucleotides match TRBD1. The CDR3 loop spans 14 amino acids. J gave up 6 bases and V 1 base, and 2 bases lay outside the gene matches. Looked up from germline, CDR1 is SGHTA and CDR2 is FQGNSA. As DNA, the CDR3 is TGTGCCAGCAGCTTAGGACAGGGTTATGAAAAACTGTTTTTT. Protein product: CASSLGQGYEKLFF.

This clone occurred once. The chain combines TRBV5-1 with TRBJ2-7; tentatively, D is TRBD1 (5 bases). The germline CDR1 and CDR2 sequences are SGHRS and YFSETQ. Trimming removed 1 base at V and 0 bases at J, with 11 bases between. The CDR3 covers 15 residues. The CDR3 is CASSLKGPSSYEQYF. The DNA for the CDR3 is TGCGCCAGCAGCTTGAAGGGGCCGAGCTCCTACGAGCAGTACTTC. The full variable domain, completed using reference TRBV5-1 and TRBJ2-7, is KAGVTQTPRYLIKTRGQQVTLSCSPISGHRSVSWYQQTPGQGLQFLFEYFSETQRNKGNFPGRFSGRQFSNSRSEMNVSTLELGDSALYLCASSLKGPSSYEQYFGPGTRLTVT.

This clone was observed once. The V gene is TRBV7-2, the J gene TRBJ1-4; 7 bases map to TRBD1. The CDR3 consists of 15 residues. The germline CDR1 and CDR2 sequences are SGHTA and FQGNSA. V lost 4 bases and J lost 8; bases outside the gene matches: 10. CDR3 sequence reads: CASSSQTGVSEKLFF. CDR3 DNA sequence: TGTGCCAGCAGCTCCCAAACAGGGGTATCCGAAAAACTGTTTTTT.

The V call is TRBV28, the J call TRBJ2-6; 9 positions match TRBD1. Trimming removed 5 bases from V and 2 bases from J; junction bases left unmatched: 1. This CDR3 has 15 amino acids. CDR1 is MDHEN and CDR2 is SYDVKM in the germline V gene. CDR3 sequence: CASSRTGAGANVLTF. CDR3 sequence (DNA): TGTGCCAGCAGTCGGACAGGGGCTGGGGCCAACGTCCTGACTTTC.

Of note for this clone: The junction does not match germline at one end; this may be a read error. J is TRBJ2-7 and V is TRBV5-4; perhaps TRBD2 as D (5 bases). The V gene's germline CDR1 is SGHNT and CDR2 YYREEE (reference sequence). The CDR3 has 14 residues. The chain's CDR3 is CASSLGGLVSEQYF. The CDR3 nucleotides read TGTGCCAGCAGTTTGGGCGGGCTCGTAAGCGAGCAGTACTTC.

The genes are TRBV28 and TRBJ2-5; weak D call: TRBD2 (5 bases). Per germline, CDR1 MDHEN and CDR2 SYDVKM. There are 13 residues in the CDR3. Trimming removed 5 bases from V and 5 bases from J, with 12 bases in between. The CDR3 nucleotides are TGTGCCAGCAGTCCCGGGATACAGGAGACCCAGTACTTC. Amino acids: CASSPGIQETQYF. The whole variable domain, filled in from reference TRBV28 and TRBJ2-5, reads DVKVTQSSRYLVKRTGEKVFLECVQDMDHENMFWYRQDPGLGLRLIYFSYDVKMKEKGDIPEGYSVSREKKERFSLILESASTNQTSMYLCASSPGIQETQYFGPGTRLLVL.

The chain carries TRBV28 and TRBJ2-7, with D tentatively TRBD2 (5 bases). This CDR3 is 14 amino acids long. From germline, CDR1 is MDHEN and CDR2 SYDVKM. Trimming shortened V by 5 bases and J by 6 bases, and 17 bases separated the two germline ends. In DNA, the CDR3 is TGTGCCAGCAGTCCGCCGGGTCCGGCGGGCGAGCAGTACTTC. Protein product: CASSPPGPAGEQYF.

The chain couples TRBV6-1 to TRBJ1-1, with 8 bases fitting TRBD1. The junction had 11 bases not matched to a gene; V was cut back by 6 bases and J by 5 bases. The CDR3 length is 15 residues. Germline CDR1 and CDR2: MNHNS and SASEGT. The CDR3 spells CASSDLGQGWTEAFF. CDR3 nucleotides: TGTGCCAGCAGCGATTTAGGACAGGGATGGACTGAAGCTTTCTTT.

This chain uses TRBV5-4 with TRBJ1-3; D remains unclear. V was trimmed by 4 bases and J by 0 bases, leaving 11 bases between them. Germline CDR1 is SGHNT and CDR2 is YYREEE (reference sequence). The CDR3 extends over 15 amino acids. DNA for the CDR3: TGTGCCAGCAGCCCGGACTTGAGCTCTGGAAACACCATATATTTT. Protein product: CASSPDLSSGNTIYF. Full variable domain (rest looked up from reference TRBV5-4 and TRBJ1-3): ETGVTQSPTHLIKTRGQQVTLRCSSQSGHNTVSWYQQALGQGPQFIFQYYREEENGRGNFPPRFSGLQFPNYSSELNVNALELDDSALYLCASSPDLSSGNTIYFGEGSWLTVV.

The chain links TRBV5-4 to TRBJ2-7; TRBD2 agrees at 7 bases. CDR1 SGHNT and CDR2 YYREEE come from the germline V gene (reference sequence). V trimming: 4 bases; J trimming: 6 bases; junction bases outside the gene matches: 10. This CDR3 is 14 amino acids long. The CDR3 DNA reads as TGTGCCAGCAGCCCGTTGGTTGGCGGGAGCGAGCAGTACTTC. Translation gives CASSPLVGGSEQYF.

The genes are TRBV9 and TRBJ2-1; D gene uncertain. The V gene lost 6 bases and the J gene lost 6 bases, with 13 bases spanning the gap. The CDR3 loop spans 13 amino acids. CDR1 is SGDLS and CDR2 is YYNGEE in the germline V gene. CDR3 protein: CASTSARLNEQFF. The CDR3 DNA reads as TGTGCCAGCACCTCCGCGAGGCTCAATGAGCAGTTCTTC.

The J gene is TRBJ2-4, the V gene TRBV28; the match to TRBD2 covers 8 bases. Germline-derived CDR1 and CDR2 are MDHEN and SYDVKM. V trimming: 8 bases; J trimming: 4 bases; junction bases outside the gene matches: 7. This CDR3 has 14 residues. As DNA, the CDR3 is TGTGCCAGCGTTTCTGCGGGAGGAAAAAACATTCAGTACTTC. Translated, it gives CASVSAGGKNIQYF.

The chain employs TRBV4-1 and TRBJ1-1; no clear D gene. The CDR3 extends over 12 amino acids. Germline CDR1 is MGHRA and CDR2 is YSYEKL. Trimming shortened V by 1 base and J by 7 bases, and 7 bases separated the two germline ends. CDR3 bases: TGCGCCAGCAGCCAAGGGGAGGGTGAAGCTTTCTTT. Its protein product is CASSQGEGEAFF.

V is TRBV19 and J is TRBJ2-3; the D is unclear. The germline V gene has CDR1 LNHDA and CDR2 SQIVND (reference sequence). This CDR3 comprises 11 residues. Deletions cut 3 bases from V and 4 bases from J, with 2 bases between. The CDR3 is CASSIADTQYF. The CDR3 nucleotides read TGTGCCAGTAGTATCGCAGATACGCAGTATTTT. The whole variable domain, filled in from reference TRBV19 and TRBJ2-3, reads DGGITQSPKYLFRKEGQNVTLSCEQNLNHDAMYWYRQDPGQGLRLIYYSQIVNDFQKGDIAEGYSVSREKKESFPLTVTSAQKNPTAFYLCASSIADTQYFGPGTRLTVL.

This chain uses TRBV7-8 with TRBJ2-6; 12 positions agree with TRBD1. Per the germline V gene, CDR1 is SGHVS and CDR2 is FQNEAQ. Trimming took 2 bases from V and 3 from J; bases not matched to a gene: 11. The CDR3 has 20 residues. As DNA, the CDR3 is TGTGCCAGCAGCTTATTGAGTAAGGGACAGGGGGCAGTTGGGGCCAACGTCCTGACTTTC. It yields the protein CASSLLSKGQGAVGANVLTF. The full variable domain, its missing parts supplied by reference TRBV7-8 and TRBJ2-6, is GAGVSQSPRYKVAKRGQDVALRCDPISGHVSLFWYQQALGQGPEFLTYFQNEAQLDKSGLPSDRFFAERPEGSVSTLKIQRTQQEDSAVYLCASSLLSKGQGAVGANVLTFGAGSRLTVL.

V gene TRBV19 combines with J gene TRBJ1-3; 8 bases are shared with TRBD1. Per the germline V gene, CDR1 is LNHDA and CDR2 is SQIVND (reference sequence). J lost 4 bases, V lost 8 bases, and 10 bases had no gene match. The CDR3 length is 15 residues. The CDR3, as DNA: TGTGCCAGTCGCCCGGACAGGGTAGGAGGAAACACCATATATTTT. It yields the protein CASRPDRVGGNTIYF.

A few counts support this clone. The chain couples TRBV6-1 to TRBJ1-2; the match to TRBD1 covers 7 bases. Unmatched junction bases numbered 11, after V lost 5 bases and J lost 5 bases. The CDR3 is 15 amino acids. The germline gives CDR1 MNHNS, CDR2 SASEGT. CDR3 in amino acids: CASSRGGTASYGYTF. DNA of the CDR3: TGTGCCAGCAGTCGAGGGGGGACAGCTTCATATGGCTACACCTTC.